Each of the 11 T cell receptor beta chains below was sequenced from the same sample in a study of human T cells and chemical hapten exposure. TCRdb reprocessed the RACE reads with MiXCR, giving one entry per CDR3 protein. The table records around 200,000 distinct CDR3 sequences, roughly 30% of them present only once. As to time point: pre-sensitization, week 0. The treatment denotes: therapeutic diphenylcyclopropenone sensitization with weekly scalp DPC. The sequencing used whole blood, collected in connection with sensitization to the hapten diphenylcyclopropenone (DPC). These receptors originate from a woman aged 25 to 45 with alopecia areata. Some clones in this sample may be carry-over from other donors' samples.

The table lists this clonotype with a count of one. The CDR3 DNA reads TGCGCCAGCAGCTTGGATCTAGAGACCCAGTACTTC. This translates into CASSLDLETQYF. V gene TRBV5-1 combines with J gene TRBJ2-5; D is ambiguous. The germline V gene encodes CDR1 SGHRS and CDR2 YFSETQ. This CDR3 comprises 12 residues. The V end lost 0 bases, the J end lost 4 bases, and 4 bases lay between the germline ends.

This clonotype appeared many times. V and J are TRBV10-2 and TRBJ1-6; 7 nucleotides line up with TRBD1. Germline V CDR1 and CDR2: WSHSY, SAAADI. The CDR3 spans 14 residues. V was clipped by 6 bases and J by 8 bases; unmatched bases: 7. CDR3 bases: TGCGCCAGCAGCGAGACAGGGATGGATTCACCCCTCCACTTT. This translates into CASSETGMDSPLHF.

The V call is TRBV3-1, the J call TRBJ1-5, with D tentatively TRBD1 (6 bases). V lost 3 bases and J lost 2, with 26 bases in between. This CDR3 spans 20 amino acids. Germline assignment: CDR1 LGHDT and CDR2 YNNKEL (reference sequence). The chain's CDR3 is CASSHGPPGAHPLGNQPQHF. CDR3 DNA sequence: TGTGCCAGCAGCCACGGACCCCCGGGGGCGCATCCGTTGGGCAATCAGCCCCAGCATTTT.

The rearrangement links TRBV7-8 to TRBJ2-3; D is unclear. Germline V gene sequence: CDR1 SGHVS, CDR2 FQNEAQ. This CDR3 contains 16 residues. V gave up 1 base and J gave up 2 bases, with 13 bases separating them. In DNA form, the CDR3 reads TGTGCCAGCAGCTTAGTGCCGATCACCTTCACAGATACGCAGTATTTT. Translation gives CASSLVPITFTDTQYF.

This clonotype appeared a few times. The CDR3 nucleotides are TGTGCTAGTGGTTTTGGCGGCTCCTATAATTCACCCCTCCACTTT. Translating gives CASGFGGSYNSPLHF. V and J are TRBV12-5 and TRBJ1-6; D is uncertain. CDR1 is LGHNT and CDR2 is FRNRAP in the germline V gene. Trimming stripped 3 bases from V and 0 bases from J, with 6 bases between. This CDR3 is 15 amino acids long.

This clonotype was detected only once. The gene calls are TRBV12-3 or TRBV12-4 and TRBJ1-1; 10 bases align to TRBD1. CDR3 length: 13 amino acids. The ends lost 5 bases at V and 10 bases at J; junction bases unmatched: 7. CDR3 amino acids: CASSARRTGGAFF. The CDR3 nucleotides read TGTGCCAGCAGTGCCAGAAGGACAGGGGGAGCTTTCTTT.

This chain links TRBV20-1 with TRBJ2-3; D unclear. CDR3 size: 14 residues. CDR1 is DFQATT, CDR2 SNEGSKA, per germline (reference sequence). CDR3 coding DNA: TGCAGCGCTCCCCCGTTCTCTAGCACAGATACGCAGTATTTT. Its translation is CSAPPFSSTDTQYF.

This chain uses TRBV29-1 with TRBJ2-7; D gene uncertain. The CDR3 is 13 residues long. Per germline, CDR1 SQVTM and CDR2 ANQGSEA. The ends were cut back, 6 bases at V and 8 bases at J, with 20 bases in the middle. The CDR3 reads CSVVVQASLKQYF. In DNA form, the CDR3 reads TGCAGCGTGGTTGTTCAGGCGTCGCTTAAGCAGTACTTC.

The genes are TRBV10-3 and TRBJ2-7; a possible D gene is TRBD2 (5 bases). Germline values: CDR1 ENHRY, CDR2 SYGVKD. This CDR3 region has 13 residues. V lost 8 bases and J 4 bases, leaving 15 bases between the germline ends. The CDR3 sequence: CAIARAGRYEQYF. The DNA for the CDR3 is TGTGCCATCGCGAGGGCCGGCCGGTACGAGCAGTACTTC.

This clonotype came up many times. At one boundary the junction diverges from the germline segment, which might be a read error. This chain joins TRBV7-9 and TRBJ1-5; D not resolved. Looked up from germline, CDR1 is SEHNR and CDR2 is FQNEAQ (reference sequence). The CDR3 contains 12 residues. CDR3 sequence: CASSLGNQPQHF. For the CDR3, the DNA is TGTGCCAGCAGTTTAGGGAATCAGCCCCAGCATTTT.

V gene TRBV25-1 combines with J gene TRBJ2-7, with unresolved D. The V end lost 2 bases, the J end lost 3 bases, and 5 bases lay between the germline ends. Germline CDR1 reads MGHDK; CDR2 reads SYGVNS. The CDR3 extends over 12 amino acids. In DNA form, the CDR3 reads TGTGCCAGCAGTGAAAACAGCTACGAGCAGTACTTC. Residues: CASSENSYEQYF.